What follows are 27 T cell receptor beta chains derived from one specimen sequenced in a study of sequential checkpoint blockade in melanoma. Specified treatment: randomized to nivolumab then ipilimumab (arm A) or the reverse (arm B). Some clones are missing from TCRdb's copy, which holds only in-frame ones; the method was immunoSEQ multiplex PCR. This table has 6,500 to 9,000 clones, roughly a quarter appearing once. This sample comprised tumor tissue (inferred from file names), obtained from a patient given nivolumab and ipilimumab in sequence. The receptors shown here come from a human donor with melanoma.

At least ten counts were recorded for this clone. J is TRBJ1-2 and V is TRBV11-3; D may be TRBD1 (6 bases). V dropped 5 bases and J dropped 4 bases, with 17 bases sitting between them. The germline V gene has CDR1 SGHNT and CDR2 YENEEA. The CDR3 is 15 amino acids. Written as DNA, the CDR3 is TGTGCCAGCAGCACCATCTCGACAGGTGGCTATGGCTACACCTTC. Amino acids: CASSTISTGGYGYTF. Together with reference TRBV11-3 and TRBJ1-2, the CDR3 gives the full variable domain: EAGVVQSPRYKIIEKKQPVAFWCNPISGHNTLYWYLQNLGQGPELLIRYENEEAVDDSQLPKDRFSAERLKGVDSTLKIQPAELGDSAVYLCASSTISTGGYGYTFGSGTRLTVV.

This clone was found a few times. This chain uses TRBV6-8 with TRBJ2-5; the match to TRBD1 covers 8 bases. The CDR3 covers 16 residues. J was trimmed by 1 base and V by 7 bases; bases with no gene match: 11. CDR1 is MNHGY and CDR2 is SAAAGT in the germline V gene. The CDR3 nucleotides are TGTGCCAGCAACTTGAGGGGCGGGACAGGCCAAGAGACCCAGTACTTC. Protein product: CASNLRGGTGQETQYF.

This clone was counted only a few times. The gene calls are TRBV6-8 and TRBJ1-2; D gene ambiguous. The germline V gene has CDR1 MNHGY and CDR2 SAAAGT. The CDR3 is made up of 14 amino acids. V was shortened by 0 bases and J by 4 bases, with 9 bases between the two germline ends. For the CDR3, the DNA is TGTGCCAGCAGTTACTCGGGAGCGGCCTATGGCTACACCTTC. Protein product: CASSYSGAAYGYTF.

This clone was picked up many times. The chain couples TRBV7-1 to TRBJ2-1, with D perhaps matching TRBD1 (6 bases). TRBV7-1 carries the ORF label, with uncertain function. This CDR3 has 13 residues. The ends were cut back, 4 bases at V and 7 bases at J, with 11 bases in the middle. Here the CDR3 DNA reads TGTGCCAGCAGCTTAGTGAGGGGGAATGAGCAGTTCTTC. It codes for CASSLVRGNEQFF.

This clone was picked up one time. V is TRBV19 and J is TRBJ1-5; D not certain. CDR1 and CDR2 from the germline V gene are LNHDA and SQIVND (reference sequence). The CDR3 is made up of 13 amino acids. The germline V and J ends were trimmed by 7 bases and 6 bases, with 13 bases remaining between them. The CDR3 protein is CASNGAAGQPQHF. The CDR3 DNA is TGTGCCAGTAACGGCGCGGCGGGTCAGCCCCAGCATTTT.

The chain employs TRBV6-8 and TRBJ1-1; no clear D. Per germline, CDR1 MNHGY and CDR2 SAAAGT. The CDR3 is 13 amino acids. V was shortened by 5 bases and J by 1 base, with 8 bases between the two germline ends. DNA for the CDR3: TGTGCCAGCAGTGGGCCTCCGAACACTGAAGCTTTCTTT. Residues: CASSGPPNTEAFF.

V usage is TRBV29-1 and J usage is TRBJ1-2; D is possibly TRBD1 (5 bases). The CDR3 extends over 12 amino acids. The V end lost 3 bases, the J end lost 4 bases, and 9 bases lay between the germline ends. Germline CDR1 SQVTM, CDR2 ANQGSEA. CDR3 protein: CSVDYGTYGYTF. CDR3 coding DNA: TGCAGCGTTGATTATGGGACCTATGGCTACACCTTC.

The J gene is TRBJ1-4, the V gene TRBV5-1; weak D call: TRBD1 (5 bases). The germline CDR1 and CDR2 sequences are SGHRS and YFSETQ. V lost 6 bases, J lost 7 bases, and 19 bases lay in between. The CDR3 consists of 15 residues. In DNA, the CDR3 is TGCGCCAGCATGATGGGGTCGGCAGGGAGTGAAAAACTGTTTTTT. Its protein product is CASMMGSAGSEKLFF.

There are a few counts of this clone. The J gene is TRBJ2-3, the V gene TRBV29-1; either TRBD1 or TRBD2 may fit D (6 bases each). This CDR3 region has 15 residues. Germline V gene data show CDR1 as SQVTM and CDR2 as ANQGSEA. Between the trimmed V and J ends, which lost 3 bases and 1 base, there was a span of 14 bases. The CDR3 loop reads CSVEPGGRGTDTQYF. The CDR3 region has the DNA TGCAGCGTTGAGCCTGGGGGGCGAGGCACAGATACGCAGTATTTT.

This chain joins TRBV28 and TRBJ1-1, with D tentatively TRBD1 (6 bases). CDR1 is MDHEN and CDR2 is SYDVKM in the germline V gene. Trimming cost V 9 bases and J 0 bases, with 14 bases left between them. The CDR3 totals 14 residues. The chain's CDR3 is CASFAGAMNTEAFF. As DNA, the CDR3 is TGTGCCAGTTTTGCGGGGGCGATGAACACTGAAGCTTTCTTT.

The chain joins TRBV5-1 to TRBJ2-7, with D tentatively TRBD1 (6 bases). V was clipped by 4 bases and J by 2 bases, with 13 bases between them. This CDR3 spans 14 amino acids. Germline V gene data show CDR1 as SGHRS and CDR2 as YFSETQ. DNA of the CDR3: TGCGCCAGCAGCCTAACTGGGACAACCTACGAGCAGTACTTC. This translates into CASSLTGTTYEQYF.

Only a few counts were recorded for this clone. V and J are TRBV6-8 and TRBJ2-3; maybe TRBD2 (7 bases). CDR3 size: 15 residues. V dropped 5 bases and J dropped 7 bases, with 19 bases sitting between them. The germline gives CDR1 MNHGY, CDR2 SAAAGT. CDR3 protein: CASSRNLGGQYTQYF. The CDR3 DNA is TGTGCCAGCAGTCGAAATTTGGGGGGGCAGTATACGCAGTATTTT.

The chain combines TRBV7-1 with TRBJ2-1; 10 bases are a match to TRBD2. TRBV7-1 is an open reading frame, and its role is uncertain. V lost 4 bases to trimming and J lost 11 bases; unmatched junction nucleotides: 5. CDR3 length: 13 amino acids. This CDR3 reads CASSFQREGKQFF. The CDR3 region has the DNA TGTGCCAGCAGCTTTCAGCGGGAGGGGAAGCAGTTCTTC.

This clone was seen only a few times. CDR3 sequence reads: CASSPLIAGGTDTQYF. Written as DNA, the CDR3 is TGTGCCAGCAGCCCCCTAATAGCGGGGGGCACAGATACGCAGTATTTT. This rearrangement joins TRBV6-8 to TRBJ2-3; TRBD2 matches at 9 bases. J lost 1 base, V lost 6 bases, and 8 bases had no gene match. Germline V lookup: CDR1 MNHGY, CDR2 SAAAGT. The CDR3 consists of 16 residues.

This clone was detected a few times. V is TRBV6-8 and J is TRBJ1-2; 7 nucleotides line up with TRBD1. J was trimmed by 8 bases and V by 10 bases; bases with no gene match: 16. The CDR3 spans 14 residues. The germline CDR1 and CDR2 sequences are MNHGY and SAAAGT. As DNA, the CDR3 is TGTGCCATCACTGGGGACAGTGGGAATGGAGGCTACACCTTC. Protein: CAITGDSGNGGYTF.

This clone has just a few counts. J is TRBJ2-3 and V is TRBV6-8; the match to TRBD2 covers 9 bases. The V segment lost 2 bases and the J segment 0 bases; nucleotides outside the gene matches: 3. This CDR3 region has 16 residues. Per germline, CDR1 MNHGY and CDR2 SAAAGT. CDR3 residues: CASSYASGISTDTQYF. The DNA for the CDR3 is TGTGCCAGCAGTTACGCTAGCGGGATTAGCACAGATACGCAGTATTTT.

The chain combines TRBV5-1 with TRBJ2-2, with TRBD2 identical over 9 bases. This CDR3 has 16 amino acids. Germline CDR1 reads SGHRS; CDR2 reads YFSETQ. Trimming at V came to 4 bases and at J to 0 bases, leaving 4 bases not matched to a gene. DNA of the CDR3: TGCGCCAGCAGCATTTCTAGCGGGACGAACACCGGGGAGCTGTTTTTT. It translates to CASSISSGTNTGELFF.

This chain uses TRBV11-3 with TRBJ2-2; D possibly corresponds to TRBD2 (7 bases). Germline V CDR1 and CDR2: SGHNT, YENEEA. CDR3 length: 16 amino acids. Deletions cut 3 bases from V and 6 bases from J, with 17 bases between. CDR3 sequence (DNA): TGTGCCAGCAGCTTCGATCGGGGGGCCGCTGCCGGGGAGCTGTTTTTT. Translated: CASSFDRGAAAGELFF.

This clone was seen ten or more times. The rearrangement uses TRBV11-3 and TRBJ2-1, with 7 bases identical to TRBD2. J was trimmed by 1 base and V by 1 base; bases with no gene match: 7. The CDR3 is 17 residues long. Germline CDR1 and CDR2: SGHNT and YENEEA. The CDR3, as DNA: TGTGCCAGCAGCTTAGGAGGAGGCGGGAGATCCTACAATGAGCAGTTCTTC. Translated: CASSLGGGGRSYNEQFF.

V gene TRBV14 combines with J gene TRBJ1-2, with no clear D. CDR1 SGHDN and CDR2 FVKESK come from the germline V gene. The CDR3 sequence is 13 residues long. V dropped 3 bases and J dropped 6 bases, with 11 bases sitting between them. CDR3 protein: CASSHSPRDGYTF. CDR3 DNA: TGTGCCAGCAGCCACTCTCCAAGGGATGGCTACACCTTC.

This chain joins TRBV28 and TRBJ1-2, with 8 bases lining up with TRBD1. The CDR3 sequence is 14 residues long. The ends lost 10 bases at V and 4 bases at J; junction bases unmatched: 11. Germline V lookup: CDR1 MDHEN, CDR2 SYDVKM. CDR3 loop: CATDPSDRAYGYTF. The CDR3 coding sequence is TGTGCCACCGACCCGTCGGACAGGGCCTATGGCTACACCTTC.

This clone was recorded at least ten times. This chain uses TRBV11-3 with TRBJ2-7; D perhaps matches TRBD1 (7 bases). The CDR3 contains 15 residues. With 4 bases removed from V and 0 bases from J, the gap between germline ends came to 13 bases. Germline CDR1 is SGHNT and CDR2 is YENEEA. CDR3 in amino acids: CASSSRQGLSYEQYF. CDR3 bases: TGTGCCAGCAGCTCGAGACAGGGACTCTCCTACGAGCAGTACTTC.

The gene calls are TRBV18 and TRBJ2-3; D gene ambiguous. CDR3 length: 14 amino acids. The V end was cut by 3 bases, the J end by 5 bases, with 12 bases between. Germline CDR1 and CDR2: KGHSH and LQKENI. The CDR3 region is CASSPGRSGDTQYF. In nucleotides, the CDR3 is TGTGCCAGCTCACCCGGCCGGTCTGGAGATACGCAGTATTTT.

The V and J genes are TRBV30 and TRBJ1-3; D not resolved. Germline assignment: CDR1 GTSNPN and CDR2 SVGIG (reference sequence). The CDR3 length is 15 residues. V was trimmed by 3 bases and J by 0 bases, leaving 12 bases between them. In nucleotides, the CDR3 is TGTGCCTGGAGGAGTGTTAAGAGCTCTGGAAACACCATATATTTT. Amino acid sequence: CAWRSVKSSGNTIYF.

This clone has only a few counts. The chain employs TRBV6-8 and TRBJ1-2; no clear D gene. This CDR3 has 14 residues. CDR1 and CDR2 (germline): MNHGY, SAAAGT. The V end was cut by 2 bases, the J end by 0 bases, with 7 bases between. As DNA, the CDR3 is TGTGCCAGCAGTTACGCCACAGCTAACTATGGCTACACCTTC. Its protein product is CASSYATANYGYTF.

Judged by abundance, this clone is medium-sized. The V and J genes are TRBV11-3 and TRBJ1-5; D gene uncertain. CDR1 is SGHNT, CDR2 YENEEA, per germline. This CDR3 has 14 residues. Trimming removed 1 base at V and 0 bases at J, with 4 bases between. The CDR3 reads CASSLGYSNQPQHF. The CDR3 nucleotides are TGTGCCAGCAGCTTAGGTTATAGCAATCAGCCCCAGCATTTT. Complete variable domain (other parts from reference TRBV11-3 and TRBJ1-5): EAGVVQSPRYKIIEKKQPVAFWCNPISGHNTLYWYLQNLGQGPELLIRYENEEAVDDSQLPKDRFSAERLKGVDSTLKIQPAELGDSAVYLCASSLGYSNQPQHFGDGTRLSIL.

This clone was seen ten or more times. The V and J genes are TRBV11-3 and TRBJ1-4; no clear D. Per germline, CDR1 SGHNT and CDR2 YENEEA. V was pared by 5 bases and J by 0 bases, with 13 bases between. The CDR3 contains 16 residues. In nucleotides, the CDR3 is TGTGCCAGCAGCCTCGGCGGCGGCACAACTAATGAAAAACTGTTTTTT. This translates into CASSLGGGTTNEKLFF.